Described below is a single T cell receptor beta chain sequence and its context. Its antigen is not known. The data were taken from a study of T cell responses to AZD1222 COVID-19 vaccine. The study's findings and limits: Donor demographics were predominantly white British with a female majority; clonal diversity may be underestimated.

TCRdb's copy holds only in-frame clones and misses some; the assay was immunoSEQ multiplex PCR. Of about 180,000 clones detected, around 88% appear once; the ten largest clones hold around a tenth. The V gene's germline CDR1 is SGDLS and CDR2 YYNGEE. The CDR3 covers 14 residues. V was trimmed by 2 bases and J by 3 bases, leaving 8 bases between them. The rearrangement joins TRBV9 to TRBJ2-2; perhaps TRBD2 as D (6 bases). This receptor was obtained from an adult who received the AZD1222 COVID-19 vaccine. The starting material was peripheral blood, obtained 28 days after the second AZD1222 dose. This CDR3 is CASSVGEDTGELFF. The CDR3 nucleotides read TGTGCCAGCAGCGTGGGGGAGGACACCGGGGAGCTGTTTTTT.